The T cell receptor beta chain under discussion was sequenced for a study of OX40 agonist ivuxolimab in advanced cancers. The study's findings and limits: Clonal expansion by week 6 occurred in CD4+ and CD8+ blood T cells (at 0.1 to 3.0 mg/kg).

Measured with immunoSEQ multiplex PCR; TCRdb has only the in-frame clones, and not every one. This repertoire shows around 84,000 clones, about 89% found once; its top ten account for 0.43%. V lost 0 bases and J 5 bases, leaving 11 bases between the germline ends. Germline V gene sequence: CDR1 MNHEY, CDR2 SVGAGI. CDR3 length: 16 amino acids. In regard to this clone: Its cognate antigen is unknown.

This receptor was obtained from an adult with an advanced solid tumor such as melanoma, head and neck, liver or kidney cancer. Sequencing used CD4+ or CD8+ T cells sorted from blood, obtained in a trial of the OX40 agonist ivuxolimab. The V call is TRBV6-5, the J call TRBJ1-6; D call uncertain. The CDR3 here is CASSYSPGRNNSPLHF. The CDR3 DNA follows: TGTGCCAGCAGTTACTCCCCTGGGAGGAATAATTCACCCCTCCACTTT.